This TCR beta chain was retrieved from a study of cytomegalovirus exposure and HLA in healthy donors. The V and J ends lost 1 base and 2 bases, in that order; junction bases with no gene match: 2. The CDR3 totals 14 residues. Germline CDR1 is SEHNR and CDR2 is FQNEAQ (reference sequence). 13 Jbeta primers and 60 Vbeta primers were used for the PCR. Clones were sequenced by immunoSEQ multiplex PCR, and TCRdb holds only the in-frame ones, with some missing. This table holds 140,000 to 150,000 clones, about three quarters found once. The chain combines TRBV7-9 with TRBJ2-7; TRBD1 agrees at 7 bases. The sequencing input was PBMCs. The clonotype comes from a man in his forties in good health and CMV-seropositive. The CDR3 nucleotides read TGTGCCAGCAGCTTAGGGACAGGAACCTACGAGCAGTACTTC. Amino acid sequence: CASSLGTGTYEQYF.